The 21 T cell receptor beta chains given below trace back to one sample, sequenced in a study of vaccination and CD4 T cells after COVID-19. The Oncomine TCR Beta short-read assay was applied to DNA of cultured CD4+ T cells. One entry per CDR3 protein, called by TCRdb with MiXCR from the PCR reads. The table includes under 20,000 distinct CDR3 sequences, less than 55% detected once. These receptors' targets are unknown. Treatment noted: roughly ten-day PBMC culture with coronavirus spike peptide pools or control peptides (ViraFEST assay). The material sequenced was cultured CD4+ T cells from blood. The receptors come from a human donor with COVID-19.

A single count supports this clonotype. V and J are TRBV7-3 and TRBJ2-5; no definite D call. The V end lost 3 bases, the J end lost 5 bases, and 10 bases lay between the germline ends. Germline V gene data show CDR1 as SGHTA and CDR2 as FQGTGA. The CDR3 covers 13 residues. The CDR3 here is CASSFGLGETQYF. DNA of the CDR3: TGTGCCAGCAGCTTCGGGTTGGGGGAGACCCAGTACTTC.

This clonotype came up a few times. The J gene is TRBJ1-1, the V gene TRBV11-3; TRBD1 might be the D (5 bases). The ends were cut back, 1 base at V and 3 bases at J, with 15 bases in the middle. The CDR3 is 16 residues long. Germline V gene sequence: CDR1 SGHNT, CDR2 YENEEA. CDR3 in DNA: TGTGCCAGCAGCTTAGCCTGGGGCAGGGTGGACACTGAAGCTTTCTTT. It encodes CASSLAWGRVDTEAFF.

V gene TRBV6-2 or TRBV6-3 combines with J gene TRBJ2-7; D not resolved. V lost 5 bases, J lost 0 bases, and 17 bases lay in between. Per the germline V gene, CDR1 is MNHEY and CDR2 is SVGEGT. The CDR3 covers 16 residues. Here the CDR3 DNA reads TGTGCCAGCAGTCCTCACCACCTGTCTGGCTCCTACGAGCAGTACTTC. The encoded protein is CASSPHHLSGSYEQYF.

This rearrangement joins TRBV19 to TRBJ1-5, with 7 bases fitting TRBD1. Losses at the gene ends were 2 bases for V and 1 base for J; bases not matched to a gene: 8. This CDR3 is 17 amino acids long. The germline gives CDR1 LNHDA, CDR2 SQIVND (reference sequence). Written as DNA, the CDR3 is TGTGCCAGTAGTATACGACAGGGCGTGGGGAGCAATCAGCCCCAGCATTTT. This translates into CASSIRQGVGSNQPQHF.

This clonotype has a handful of counts. The rearrangement uses TRBV27 and TRBJ1-5; D is uncertain. Deletions cut 1 base from V and 6 bases from J, with 13 bases between. Germline-derived CDR1 and CDR2 are MNHEY and SMNVEV (reference sequence). This CDR3 contains 15 residues. CDR3 loop: CASSLLPVGVQPQHF. In nucleotides, the CDR3 is TGTGCCAGCAGTTTATTGCCGGTTGGGGTTCAGCCCCAGCATTTT.

The rearrangement joins TRBV20-1 to TRBJ1-6, with D unclear. Trimming left V 0 bases short and J 10 bases short, with 13 bases between. CDR3 length: 14 residues. Germline V CDR1 and CDR2: DFQATT, SNEGSKA (reference sequence). The CDR3 is CSARDWPEGSPLHF. The CDR3 DNA is TGCAGTGCTAGAGATTGGCCGGAAGGATCACCCCTCCACTTT.

This chain links TRBV12-5 with TRBJ2-6; D call uncertain. V dropped 0 bases and J dropped 0 bases, with 3 bases sitting between them. The germline V gene has CDR1 LGHNT and CDR2 FRNRAP. This CDR3 contains 15 residues. The CDR3 sequence: CASGLVSSGANVLTF. CDR3 DNA: TGTGCTAGTGGTTTGGTGAGCTCTGGGGCCAACGTCCTGACTTTC.

This clonotype has a handful of counts. The chain links TRBV6-2 or TRBV6-3 to TRBJ2-3; D perhaps matches TRBD2 (5 bases). The germline V and J ends were trimmed by 10 bases and 0 bases, with 11 bases remaining between them. CDR1 and CDR2 from the germline V gene are MNHEY and SVGEGT. The CDR3 extends over 13 amino acids. The DNA for the CDR3 is TGTGCCACCCGGCCGGGGAGCACAGATACGCAGTATTTT. Amino acids: CATRPGSTDTQYF.

As DNA, the CDR3 is TGTGCCAGCAGCTTAGTGGCGGGCGGGGGGGCTTCTGCCCAAGAGACCCAGTACTTC. Translating gives CASSLVAGGGASAQETQYF. V and J are TRBV7-2 and TRBJ2-5; TRBD2 agrees at 9 bases. The CDR3 has 19 residues. CDR1 and CDR2 from the germline V gene are SGHTA and FQGNSA. After removal of 1 base from V and 1 base from J, the junction contained 13 bases not matched to a gene.

J is TRBJ1-1 and V is TRBV30; weak D call: TRBD1 (5 bases). V was trimmed by 3 bases and J by 3 bases, leaving 14 bases between them. Looked up from germline, CDR1 is GTSNPN and CDR2 is SVGIG (reference sequence). This CDR3 contains 14 residues. The CDR3 DNA reads as TGTGCCTGGAGGCGGGACTCGACGGACACTGAAGCTTTCTTT. Translation: CAWRRDSTDTEAFF.

The rearrangement links TRBV5-1 to TRBJ2-7; D is tentatively TRBD1 or TRBD2 (5 bases each). Germline lookup yields CDR1 SGHRS and CDR2 YFSETQ. V was trimmed by 9 bases and J by 3 bases, leaving 16 bases between them. The length of the CDR3 is 13 residues. CDR3 coding DNA: TGCGCCAATGCCGGGACGGGGTTCTACGAGCAGTACTTC. Translating it yields CANAGTGFYEQYF.

This clonotype was seen a few times. The V call is TRBV20-1, the J call TRBJ1-1; D ambiguous. The germline gives CDR1 DFQATT, CDR2 SNEGSKA (reference sequence). Trimming removed 0 bases from V and 5 bases from J, with 16 bases in between. This CDR3 is 15 amino acids long. The DNA of the CDR3 is TGCAGTGCTAGAGACACCGGCGTTTGGGGTACTGAAGCTTTCTTT. Its protein is CSARDTGVWGTEAFF.

By share of the sample, this clonotype is medium-sized. The V gene is TRBV7-9, the J gene TRBJ2-3; D is unclear. V gave up 2 bases and J gave up 0 bases, with 18 bases separating them. The germline gives CDR1 SEHNR, CDR2 FQNEAQ (reference sequence). This CDR3 region has 18 residues. The CDR3 coding sequence is TGTGCCAGCAGCTTAACATCTCGGTCAGGTGCGAGCACAGATACGCAGTATTTT. Protein product: CASSLTSRSGASTDTQYF.

The rearrangement joins TRBV6-2 or TRBV6-3 to TRBJ2-7, with a weak D call TRBD2 (5 bases). V lost 2 bases and J 6 bases, leaving 14 bases between the germline ends. From germline, CDR1 is MNHEY and CDR2 SVGEGT. CDR3 length: 14 residues. Here the CDR3 reads CASSYLRGSGEQYF. CDR3 nucleotide sequence: TGTGCCAGCAGTTACCTCCGGGGTTCGGGCGAGCAGTACTTC.

The chain joins TRBV6-1 to TRBJ1-6, with 9 bases fitting TRBD1. V gave up 7 bases and J gave up 8 bases; unmatched junction bases: 3. Germline CDR1 is MNHNS and CDR2 is SASEGT. CDR3 size: 13 residues. The CDR3 loop is CASIDRGDSPLHF. The CDR3 bases are TGTGCCAGCATTGACAGGGGGGATTCACCCCTCCACTTT.

CDR3 coding DNA: TGCAGTGCTAGAGAGACCTACAGGGGAGGGCAGTACTTC. Its protein is CSARETYRGGQYF. This sequence joins TRBV20-1 and TRBJ2-7; D is possibly TRBD1 (7 bases). The germline CDR1 and CDR2 sequences are DFQATT and SNEGSKA (reference sequence). The V gene lost 0 bases and the J gene lost 9 bases, with 15 bases spanning the gap. This CDR3 spans 13 amino acids.

This clonotype was detected a few times. The J gene is TRBJ2-4, the V gene TRBV20-1, with D maybe TRBD2 (7 bases). Germline V gives CDR1 DFQATT, CDR2 SNEGSKA (reference sequence). Trimming cost V 3 bases and J 2 bases, with 17 bases left between them. The CDR3 has 16 amino acids. The CDR3 region has the DNA TGCAGTGCTAGTGCGACTGGGGGGGCTTCCAAAAACATTCAGTACTTC. This sequence encodes CSASATGGASKNIQYF.

The rearrangement joins TRBV7-2 to TRBJ2-2; D remains ambiguous. CDR3 length equals 15 residues. V gave up 5 bases and J gave up 7 bases, with 17 bases separating them. The germline gives CDR1 SGHTA, CDR2 FQGNSA. This CDR3 is CASSVPGPWGGELFF. DNA for the CDR3: TGTGCCAGCAGCGTCCCGGGCCCATGGGGCGGGGAGCTGTTTTTT.

The rearrangement joins TRBV5-1 to TRBJ1-4, with D unclear. CDR1 and CDR2 from the germline V gene are SGHRS and YFSETQ. The CDR3 is made up of 12 amino acids. Trimming took off 7 bases at V and 4 bases at J, with 8 bases between the two ends. This CDR3 reads CASRGYNEKLFF. Written as DNA, the CDR3 is TGCGCCAGCCGCGGGTATAATGAAAAACTGTTTTTT.

Written as DNA, the CDR3 is TGTGCCAGTAGTATAGACCCTAGCACAGATACGCAGTATTTT. Its protein is CASSIDPSTDTQYF. This chain joins TRBV19 and TRBJ2-3; no clear D. V shed 0 bases and J shed 0 bases, with 4 bases lying between them. The CDR3 totals 14 residues. Germline V gene lookup returns CDR1 LNHDA and CDR2 SQIVND (reference sequence).

This clonotype was seen a few times. The chain is built from TRBV7-9 and TRBJ1-1, with 8 bases aligning to TRBD1. CDR3 length equals 16 residues. From germline, CDR1 is SEHNR and CDR2 FQNEAQ (reference sequence). J gave up 1 base and V 6 bases, and 10 bases lay outside the gene matches. CDR3: CASREGIGTGNTEAFF. CDR3 in DNA: TGTGCCAGCAGAGAAGGGATCGGGACAGGGAACACTGAAGCTTTCTTT.